One and the same sample provided the 6 T cell receptor beta chains below, sequenced in a study of T cells in Graves' hyperthyroidism and ophthalmopathy. TCR beta CDR3 sequences were amplified from RNA transcripts. Researchers ran a first-round RT-PCR on the TCR CDR3 using the HTBI primer set. TCRdb re-called the multiplex PCR reads through MiXCR, storing one row per CDR3 protein. The table has hundreds of thousands of distinct CDR3 sequences, around 15% seen once. Sequenced: blood. The receptors were gathered from a woman aged 50 to 60 with Graves' ophthalmopathy.

This clonotype was detected many times. This sequence joins TRBV28 and TRBJ1-2; D is uncertain. The germline V gene has CDR1 MDHEN and CDR2 SYDVKM. This CDR3 has 12 residues. Between the trimmed V and J ends, which lost 3 bases and 4 bases, there was a span of 6 bases. DNA of the CDR3: TGTGCCAGCAGTTTGGTCCGCTATGGCTACACCTTC. As protein: CASSLVRYGYTF.

This clonotype was recorded many times. J is TRBJ1-5 and V is TRBV20-1; no reliable D call. Per germline, CDR1 DFQATT and CDR2 SNEGSKA (reference sequence). The CDR3 spans 13 residues. V dropped 4 bases and J dropped 5 bases, with 12 bases sitting between them. CDR3: CSATERGDQPQHF. CDR3 DNA sequence: TGCAGTGCTACCGAGCGGGGAGATCAGCCCCAGCATTTT.

This clonotype was seen only once. The conserved phenylalanine or tryptophan is not found at the CDR3 terminus, so this likely reflects a read error. The genes are TRBV19 and TRBJ1-5, with 8 bases identical to TRBD1. The CDR3 totals 17 residues. The J segment lost 0 bases and the V segment lost 5 bases, leaving 9 bases of the junction unmatched. The germline V gene encodes CDR1 LNHDA and CDR2 SQIVND (reference sequence). CDR3 sequence: CASSLGTGPYSNQPQHL. CDR3 DNA sequence: TGTGCCAGTAGTTTAGGGACAGGTCCTTATAGCAATCAGCCCCAGCATCTT.

This clonotype was seen at least ten times. The V gene is TRBV28, the J gene TRBJ1-5; no reliable D call. Trimming left V 5 bases short and J 5 bases short, with 10 bases between. Germline CDR1 is MDHEN and CDR2 is SYDVKM. This CDR3 region has 13 residues. CDR3 in amino acids: CASSPMGYQPQHF. CDR3 bases: TGTGCCAGCAGTCCGATGGGATATCAGCCCCAGCATTTT.

At least ten counts were recorded for this clonotype. The chain carries TRBV20-1 and TRBJ2-1, with no clear D. CDR1 is DFQATT, CDR2 SNEGSKA, per germline (reference sequence). The CDR3 length is 15 residues. V was cut by 3 bases and J by 8 bases, with 20 bases left in between. The CDR3 sequence is CSARPLLSPVDEQFF. The CDR3 region has the DNA TGCAGTGCTAGGCCCTTGCTTTCCCCGGTGGATGAGCAGTTCTTC.

This clonotype has at least ten counts. The V gene is TRBV7-3, the J gene TRBJ2-5; D is perhaps TRBD2 (5 bases). Germline lookup yields CDR1 SGHTA and CDR2 FQGTGA. CDR3 length: 20 residues. With 2 bases removed from V and 4 bases from J, the gap between germline ends came to 29 bases. CDR3 loop: CASSLGTGIMGVSMGETQYF. DNA of the CDR3: TGTGCCAGCAGCTTAGGAACGGGCATAATGGGAGTTAGTATGGGAGAGACCCAGTACTTC.